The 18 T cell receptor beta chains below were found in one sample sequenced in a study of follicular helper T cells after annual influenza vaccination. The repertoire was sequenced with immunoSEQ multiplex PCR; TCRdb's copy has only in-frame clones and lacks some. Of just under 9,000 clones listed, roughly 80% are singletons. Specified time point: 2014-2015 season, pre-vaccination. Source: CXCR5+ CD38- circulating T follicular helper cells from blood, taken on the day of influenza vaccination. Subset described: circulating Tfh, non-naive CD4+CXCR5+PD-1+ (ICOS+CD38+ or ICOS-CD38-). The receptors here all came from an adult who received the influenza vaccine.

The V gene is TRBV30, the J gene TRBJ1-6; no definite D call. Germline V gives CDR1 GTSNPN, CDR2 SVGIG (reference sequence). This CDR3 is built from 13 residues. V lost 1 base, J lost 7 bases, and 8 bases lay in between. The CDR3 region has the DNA TGTGCCTGGAGTGCTCAGAAGAATTCACCCCTCCACTTT. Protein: CAWSAQKNSPLHF.

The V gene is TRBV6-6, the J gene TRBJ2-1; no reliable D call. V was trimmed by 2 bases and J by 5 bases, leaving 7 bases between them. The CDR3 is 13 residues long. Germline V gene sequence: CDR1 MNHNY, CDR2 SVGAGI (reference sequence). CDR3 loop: CASSYQANNEQFF. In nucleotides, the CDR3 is TGTGCCAGCAGTTACCAGGCCAACAATGAGCAGTTCTTC.

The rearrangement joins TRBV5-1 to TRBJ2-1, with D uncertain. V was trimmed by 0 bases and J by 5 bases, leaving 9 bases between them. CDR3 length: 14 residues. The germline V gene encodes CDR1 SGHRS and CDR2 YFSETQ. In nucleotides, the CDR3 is TGCGCCAGCAGCTTGGAATCTCCCCACAATGAGCAGTTCTTC. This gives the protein CASSLESPHNEQFF.

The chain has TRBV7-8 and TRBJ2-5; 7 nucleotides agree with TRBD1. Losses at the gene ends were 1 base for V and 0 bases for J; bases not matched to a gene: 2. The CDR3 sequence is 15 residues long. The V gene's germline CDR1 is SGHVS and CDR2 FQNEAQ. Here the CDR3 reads CASSLVGQNQETQYF. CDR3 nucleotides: TGTGCCAGCAGCTTAGTGGGACAGAACCAAGAGACCCAGTACTTC.

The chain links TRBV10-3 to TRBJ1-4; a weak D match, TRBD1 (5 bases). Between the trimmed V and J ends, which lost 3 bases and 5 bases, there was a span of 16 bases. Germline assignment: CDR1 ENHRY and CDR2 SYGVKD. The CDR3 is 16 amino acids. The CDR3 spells CAISDGTTGRNEKLFF. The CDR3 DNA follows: TGTGCCATCAGTGACGGGACCACGGGGCGCAATGAAAAACTGTTTTTT.

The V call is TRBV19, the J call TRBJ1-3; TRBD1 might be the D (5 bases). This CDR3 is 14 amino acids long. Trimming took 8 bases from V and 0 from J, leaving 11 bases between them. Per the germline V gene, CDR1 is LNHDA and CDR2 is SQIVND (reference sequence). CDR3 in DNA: TGTGCCAGTCACAGGTCCGACTCTGGAAACACCATATATTTT. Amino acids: CASHRSDSGNTIYF. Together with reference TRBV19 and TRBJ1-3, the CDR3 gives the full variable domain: DGGITQSPKYLFRKEGQNVTLSCEQNLNHDAMYWYRQDPGQGLRLIYYSQIVNDFQKGDIAEGYSVSREKKESFPLTVTSAQKNPTAFYLCASHRSDSGNTIYFGEGSWLTVV.

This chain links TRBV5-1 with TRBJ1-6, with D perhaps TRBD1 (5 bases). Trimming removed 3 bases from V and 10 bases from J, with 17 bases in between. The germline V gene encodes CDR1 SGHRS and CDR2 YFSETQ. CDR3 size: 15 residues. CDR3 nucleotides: TGCGCCAGCAGCTCCCGGGAGGGAGGACAATCACCCCTCCACTTT. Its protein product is CASSSREGGQSPLHF.

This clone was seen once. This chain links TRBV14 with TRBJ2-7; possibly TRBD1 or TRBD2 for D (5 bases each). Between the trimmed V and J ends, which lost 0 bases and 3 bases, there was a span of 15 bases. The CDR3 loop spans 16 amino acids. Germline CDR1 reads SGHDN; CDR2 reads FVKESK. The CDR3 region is CASSQEKGPGVYEQYF. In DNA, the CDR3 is TGTGCCAGCAGCCAAGAAAAGGGGCCCGGGGTCTACGAGCAGTACTTC.

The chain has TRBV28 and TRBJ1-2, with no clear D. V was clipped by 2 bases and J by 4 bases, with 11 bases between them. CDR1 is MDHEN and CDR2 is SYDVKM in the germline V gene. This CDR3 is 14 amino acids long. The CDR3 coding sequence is TGTGCCAGCAGTTTACTGGCGGCCCTCTATGGCTACACCTTC. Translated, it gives CASSLLAALYGYTF.

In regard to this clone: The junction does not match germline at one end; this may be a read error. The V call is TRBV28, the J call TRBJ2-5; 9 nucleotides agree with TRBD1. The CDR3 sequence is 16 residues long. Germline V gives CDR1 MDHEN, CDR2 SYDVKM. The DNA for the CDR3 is TGTGCCAGCAGTCAGACAGGGGGGACGACAAGAGAAGTCCCGAACTTC. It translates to CASSQTGGTTREVPNF.

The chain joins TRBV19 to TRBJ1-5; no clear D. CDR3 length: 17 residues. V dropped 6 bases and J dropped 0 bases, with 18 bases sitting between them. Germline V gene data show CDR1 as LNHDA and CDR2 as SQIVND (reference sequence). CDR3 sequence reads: CASSGGPATYSNQPQHF. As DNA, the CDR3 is TGTGCCAGTAGCGGTGGACCGGCCACATATAGCAATCAGCCCCAGCATTTT.

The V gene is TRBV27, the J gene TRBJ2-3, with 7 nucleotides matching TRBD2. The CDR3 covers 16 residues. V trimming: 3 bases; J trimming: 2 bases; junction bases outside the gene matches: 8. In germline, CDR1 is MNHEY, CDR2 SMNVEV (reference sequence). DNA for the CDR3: TGTGCCAGCAGTTTGGGAGCTAGCGGACACACAGATACGCAGTATTTT. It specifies CASSLGASGHTDTQYF.

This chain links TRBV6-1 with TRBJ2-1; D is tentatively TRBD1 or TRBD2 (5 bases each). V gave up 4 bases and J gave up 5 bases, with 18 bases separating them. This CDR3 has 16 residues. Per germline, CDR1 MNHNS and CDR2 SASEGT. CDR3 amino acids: CASSARGAIPHNEQFF. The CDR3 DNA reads TGTGCCAGCAGTGCAAGGGGAGCGATTCCCCACAATGAGCAGTTCTTC.

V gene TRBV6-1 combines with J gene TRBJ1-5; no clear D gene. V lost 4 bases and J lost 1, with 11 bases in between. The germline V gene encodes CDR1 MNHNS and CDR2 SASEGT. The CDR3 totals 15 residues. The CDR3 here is CASSAVEGSNQPQHF. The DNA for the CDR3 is TGTGCCAGCAGTGCGGTGGAGGGAAGCAATCAGCCCCAGCATTTT.

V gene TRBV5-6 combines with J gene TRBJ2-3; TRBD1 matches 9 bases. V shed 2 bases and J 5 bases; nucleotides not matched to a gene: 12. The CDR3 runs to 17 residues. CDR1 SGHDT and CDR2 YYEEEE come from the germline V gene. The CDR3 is CASSFLGSTGGIDTQYF. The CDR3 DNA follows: TGTGCCAGCAGCTTTTTGGGGTCGACAGGGGGTATAGATACGCAGTATTTT.

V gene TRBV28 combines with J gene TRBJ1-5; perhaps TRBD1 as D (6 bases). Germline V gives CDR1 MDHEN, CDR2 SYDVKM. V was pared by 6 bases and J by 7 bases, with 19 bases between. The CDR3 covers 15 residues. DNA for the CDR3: TGTGCCAGCAGAGAGGGACACCTTGGAGGGCAGCCCCAGCATTTT. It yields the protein CASREGHLGGQPQHF.

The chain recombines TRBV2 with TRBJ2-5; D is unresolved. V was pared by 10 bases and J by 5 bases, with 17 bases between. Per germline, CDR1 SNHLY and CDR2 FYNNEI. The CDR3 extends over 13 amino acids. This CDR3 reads CATTWAVQETQYF. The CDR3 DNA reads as TGTGCCACCACCTGGGCGGTCCAGGAGACCCAGTACTTC. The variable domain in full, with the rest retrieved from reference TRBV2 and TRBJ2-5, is EPEVTQTPSHQVTQMGQEVILRCVPISNHLYFYWYRQILGQKVEFLVSFYNNEISEKSEIFDDQFSVERPDGSNFTLKIRSTKLEDSAMYFCATTWAVQETQYFGPGTRLLVL.

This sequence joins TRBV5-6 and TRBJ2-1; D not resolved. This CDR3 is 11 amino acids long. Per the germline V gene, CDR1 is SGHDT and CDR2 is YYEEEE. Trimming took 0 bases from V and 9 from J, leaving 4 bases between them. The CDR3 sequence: CASSLAREQFF. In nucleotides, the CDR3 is TGTGCCAGCAGCTTGGCACGTGAGCAGTTCTTC.